This is a list of T cell receptor beta chains from one sample in a study of cytomegalovirus exposure and HLA in healthy donors. Profiled with immunoSEQ multiplex PCR; TCRdb holds only in-frame clones, not every one. The sample lists about 150,000 clones; approximately 68% were seen once. The sequencing sample was made of PBMCs. The receptors shown here come from a man in his fifties or sixties in good health and CMV-seronegative. Each CDR3 is given with its conserved first and last residue. D genes are given only for firm matches. Clone size is shown for a subset of rows, as once, few, many or a class of expanded clone.

size: few
V: TRBV28
J: TRBJ2-1
D: TRBD2
DNA: TGTGCCAGCAGGTTAGCGGGAGGGATCTCCTGGGGAAATGAGCAGTTCTTC
CDR3: CASRLAGGISWGNEQFF

size: few
V: TRBV5-1
J: TRBJ2-3
D: TRBD1
DNA: TGCGCCAGCAGCGGCGACAGGGGCCCTCGCACAGATACGCAGTATTTT
CDR3: CASSGDRGPRTDTQYF

size: NA
V: TRBV4-3
J: TRBJ2-1
D: TRBD1
DNA: TGCGCCAGCAGCCAAGGGACAGGGAATGAGCAGTTCTTC
CDR3: CASSQGTGNEQFF

size: NA
V: TRBV19
J: TRBJ1-5
D: TRBD1
DNA: TGTGCCAGTAGTAACGGACAGGTTTATCAGCCCCAGCATTTT
CDR3: CASSNGQVYQPQHF

size: once
V: TRBV28
J: TRBJ2-3
D: NA
DNA: TGTGCCAGCAGTTCGGCAGGGGTGAGCACAGATACGCAGTATTTT
CDR3: CASSSAGVSTDTQYF

size: NA
V: TRBV30
J: TRBJ1-6
D: TRBD1
DNA: TGTGCCTGGAGTACCGACAGGGGTAATTCACCCCTCCACTTT
CDR3: CAWSTDRGNSPLHF

size: NA
V: TRBV19
J: TRBJ1-1
D: NA
DNA: TGTGCCAGTAGTGGAGGGGGGGCCGAGAGGAACACTGAAGCTTTCTTT
CDR3: CASSGGGAERNTEAFF

size: NA
V: TRBV7-8
J: TRBJ2-7
D: TRBD1
DNA: TGTGCCAGCAGCTTAGCCGGGACAGCCTACGAGCAGTACTTC
CDR3: CASSLAGTAYEQYF

size: NA
V: TRBV5-1
J: TRBJ1-1
D: TRBD1
DNA: TGCGCCAGCAGCCCCGACAGGGGTAACACTGAAGCTTTCTTT
CDR3: CASSPDRGNTEAFF

size: NA
V: TRBV11-1
J: TRBJ2-7
D: NA
DNA: TGTGCCAGCAGCAGAGAGGCGGATTCTCGCCCCTACGAGCAGTACTTC
CDR3: CASSREADSRPYEQYF

size: NA
V: TRBV28
J: TRBJ1-2
D: NA
DNA: TGTGCCAGCAGTTTAATTGGGGGGAATGGGGTTGACTATGGCTACACCTTC
CDR3: CASSLIGGNGVDYGYTF

size: NA
V: TRBV28
J: TRBJ1-2
D: TRBD1
DNA: TGTGCCAGCTGGGGACAGGCCCCCACTAACTATGGCTACACCTTC
CDR3: CASWGQAPTNYGYTF

size: few
V: TRBV7-9
J: TRBJ1-5
D: NA
DNA: TGTGCCAGCAGCTTAGGGCACAATCAGCCCCAGCATTTT
CDR3: CASSLGHNQPQHF

size: NA
V: TRBV7-9
J: TRBJ2-5
D: TRBD2
DNA: TGTGCCAGCAGCCTAGCGGGAGGTGGAGAGACCCAGTACTTC
CDR3: CASSLAGGGETQYF

size: NA
V: TRBV29-1
J: TRBJ2-3
D: NA
DNA: TGCAGCGCCGGCACAGATACGCAGTATTTT
CDR3: CSAGTDTQYF

size: NA
V: TRBV28
J: TRBJ2-1
D: TRBD2
DNA: TGTGCCAGCAGTCTAGCGGGAGGGCCCAATGAGCAGTTCTTC
CDR3: CASSLAGGPNEQFF

size: NA
V: TRBV7-2
J: TRBJ2-7
D: TRBD1
DNA: TGTGCCAGCAGCTCCCGGGCGGGACAGGAGTCCTACGAGCAGTACTTC
CDR3: CASSSRAGQESYEQYF

size: NA
V: TRBV7-6
J: TRBJ1-3
D: NA
DNA: TGTGCCAGCAGCTTACAGGGATCTGGAAACACCATATATTTT
CDR3: CASSLQGSGNTIYF

size: NA
V: TRBV11-2
J: TRBJ2-2
D: TRBD2
DNA: TGTGCCAGCAAAGTAGCGGGAGGGCCGGTTACCGGGGAGCTGTTTTTT
CDR3: CASKVAGGPVTGELFF

size: once
V: TRBV7-3
J: TRBJ2-3
D: TRBD2
DNA: TGTGCCAGCTCCCGAATTGCGGGAGGGACAGATACGCAGTATTTT
CDR3: CASSRIAGGTDTQYF

size: few
V: TRBV25-1
J: TRBJ1-2
D: NA
DNA: TGTGCCAGCACCGGCCCGGGACTTTACTATGGCTACACCTTC
CDR3: CASTGPGLYYGYTF

size: NA
V: TRBV19
J: TRBJ2-1
D: TRBD2
DNA: TGTGCCAGTAGTACACTAGCGGGTCCTTCGGACAATGAGCAGTTCTTC
CDR3: CASSTLAGPSDNEQFF

size: NA
V: TRBV28
J: TRBJ1-1
D: NA
DNA: TGTGCCAGCAGTTTCCGGGGGGCTGAAGCTTTCTTT
CDR3: CASSFRGAEAFF

size: few
V: TRBV4-2
J: TRBJ1-5
D: NA
DNA: TGTGCCAGCAGCCAAGAGGGAGGGGCCCAGCATTTT
CDR3: CASSQEGGAQHF

size: NA
V: TRBV6-6
J: TRBJ1-4
D: NA
DNA: TGTGCCGGCGCCCAGACAGGACGAAATGAAAAACTGTTTTTT
CDR3: CAGAQTGRNEKLFF

size: NA
V: TRBV5-6
J: TRBJ2-2
D: TRBD2
DNA: TGTGCCAGCAGCTTACCTAGCGGGAGGGGAGAAAGGACCGGGGAGCTGTTTTTT
CDR3: CASSLPSGRGERTGELFF

size: NA
V: TRBV5-8
J: TRBJ2-1
D: NA
DNA: TGTGCCAGCAGGTCGGAGGGGCTTTCCTACAATGAGCAGTTCTTC
CDR3: CASRSEGLSYNEQFF

size: NA
V: TRBV9
J: TRBJ2-1
D: TRBD2
DNA: TGTGCCAGCAGCGCGATGTATAGCGGGAGGCTCTACAATGAGCAGTTCTTC
CDR3: CASSAMYSGRLYNEQFF

size: NA
V: TRBV5-4
J: TRBJ2-1
D: TRBD1
DNA: TGTGCCAGCAGCCGGGACAGCAATGAGCAGTTCTTC
CDR3: CASSRDSNEQFF

size: NA
V: TRBV2
J: TRBJ1-2
D: TRBD1
DNA: TGTGCCAGCATGCAGGGACAGGGAGGCATGAATGGCTACACCTTC
CDR3: CASMQGQGGMNGYTF